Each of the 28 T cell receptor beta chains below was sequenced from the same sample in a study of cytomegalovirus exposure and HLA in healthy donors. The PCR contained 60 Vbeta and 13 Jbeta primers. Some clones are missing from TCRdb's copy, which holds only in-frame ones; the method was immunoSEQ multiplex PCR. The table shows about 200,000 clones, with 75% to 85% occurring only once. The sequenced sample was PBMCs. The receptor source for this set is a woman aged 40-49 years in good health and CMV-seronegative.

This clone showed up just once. CDR3 region: CASSLAVRGLSNGYTF. In DNA, the CDR3 is TGCGCCAGCAGCTTGGCCGTCAGGGGGTTATCGAATGGCTACACCTTC. This sequence joins TRBV5-1 and TRBJ1-2; 7 positions match TRBD1. The V gene's germline CDR1 is SGHRS and CDR2 YFSETQ. The CDR3 length is 16 residues. V shed 0 bases and J 6 bases; nucleotides not matched to a gene: 11.

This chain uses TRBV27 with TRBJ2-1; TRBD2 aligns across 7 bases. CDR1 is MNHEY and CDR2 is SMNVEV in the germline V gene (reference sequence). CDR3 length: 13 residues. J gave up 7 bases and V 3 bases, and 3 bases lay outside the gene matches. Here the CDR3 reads CASSFSGGNEQFF. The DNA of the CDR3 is TGTGCCAGCAGTTTCTCGGGGGGAAATGAGCAGTTCTTC.

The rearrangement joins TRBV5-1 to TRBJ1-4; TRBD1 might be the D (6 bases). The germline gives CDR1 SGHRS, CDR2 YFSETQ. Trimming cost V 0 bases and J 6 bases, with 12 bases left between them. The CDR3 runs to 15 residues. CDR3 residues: CASSLAGVVDEKLFF. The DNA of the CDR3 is TGCGCCAGCAGCTTGGCAGGGGTGGTAGATGAAAAACTGTTTTTT.

The CDR3 DNA is TGTGCTAGTGGTAACGGGACTAGCGGGAGAGAATACGAGCAGTACTTC. Residues: CASGNGTSGREYEQYF. The chain employs TRBV12-5 and TRBJ2-5, with 14 bases identical to TRBD2. The J call may be mistaken, given a closer DNA end match to TRBJ2-7. Germline V gene data show CDR1 as LGHNT and CDR2 as FRNRAP. CDR3 length equals 16 residues.

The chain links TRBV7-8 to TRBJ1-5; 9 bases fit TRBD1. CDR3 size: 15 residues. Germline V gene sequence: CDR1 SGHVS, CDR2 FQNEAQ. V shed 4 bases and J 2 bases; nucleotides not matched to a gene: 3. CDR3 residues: CASSSRTGGNQPQHF. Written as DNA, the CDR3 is TGTGCCAGCAGCTCCCGGACAGGGGGCAATCAGCCCCAGCATTTT.

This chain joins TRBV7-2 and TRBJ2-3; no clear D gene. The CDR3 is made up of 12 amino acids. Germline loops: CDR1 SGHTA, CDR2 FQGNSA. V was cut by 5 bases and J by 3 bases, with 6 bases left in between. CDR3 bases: TGTGCCAGCAGCCCCGGGACAGATACGCAGTATTTT. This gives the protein CASSPGTDTQYF.

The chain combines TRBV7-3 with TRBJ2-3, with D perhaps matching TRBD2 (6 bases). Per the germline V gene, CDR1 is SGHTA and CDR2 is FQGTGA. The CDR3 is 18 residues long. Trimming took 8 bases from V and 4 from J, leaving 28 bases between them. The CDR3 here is CASEKSDRRDPKPDTQYF. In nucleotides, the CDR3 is TGTGCCAGCGAGAAATCGGATCGGCGGGACCCCAAGCCAGATACGCAGTATTTT.

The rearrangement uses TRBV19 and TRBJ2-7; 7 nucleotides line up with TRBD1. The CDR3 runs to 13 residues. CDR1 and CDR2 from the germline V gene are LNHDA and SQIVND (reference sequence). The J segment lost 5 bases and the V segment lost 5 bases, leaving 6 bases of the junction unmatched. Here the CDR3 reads CASSRGGLNEQYF. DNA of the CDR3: TGTGCCAGTAGTCGAGGGGGCCTCAACGAGCAGTACTTC.

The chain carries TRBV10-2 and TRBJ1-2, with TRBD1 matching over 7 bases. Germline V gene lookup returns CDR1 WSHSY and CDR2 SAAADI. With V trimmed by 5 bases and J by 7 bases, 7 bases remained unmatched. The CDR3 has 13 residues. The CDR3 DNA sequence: TGCGCCAGCAGTCCCCGGACAGGAACTGGCTACACCTTC. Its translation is CASSPRTGTGYTF.

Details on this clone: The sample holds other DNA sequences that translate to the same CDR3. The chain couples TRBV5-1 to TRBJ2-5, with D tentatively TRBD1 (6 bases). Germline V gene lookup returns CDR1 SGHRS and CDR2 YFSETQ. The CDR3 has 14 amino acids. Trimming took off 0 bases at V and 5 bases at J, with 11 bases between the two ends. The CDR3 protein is CASSLGRGRETQYF. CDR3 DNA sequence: TGCGCCAGCAGCTTGGGCAGGGGAAGGGAGACCCAGTACTTC.

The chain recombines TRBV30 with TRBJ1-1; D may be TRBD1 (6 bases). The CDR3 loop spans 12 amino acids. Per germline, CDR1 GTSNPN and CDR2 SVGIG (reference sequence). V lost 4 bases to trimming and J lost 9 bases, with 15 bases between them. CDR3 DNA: TGTGCCTGGACCCCGACAGGCCTGAAAGCTTTCTTT. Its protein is CAWTPTGLKAFF. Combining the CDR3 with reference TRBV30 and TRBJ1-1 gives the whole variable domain SQTIHQWPATLVQPVGSPLSLECTVEGTSNPNLYWYRQAAGRGLQLLFYSVGIGQISSEVPQNLSASRPQDRQFILSSKKLLLSDSGFYLCAWTPTGLKAFFGQGTRLTVV.

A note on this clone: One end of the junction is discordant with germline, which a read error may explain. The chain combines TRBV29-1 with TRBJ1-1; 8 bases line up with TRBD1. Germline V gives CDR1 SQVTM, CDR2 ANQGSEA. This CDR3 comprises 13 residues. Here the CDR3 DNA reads TGCAGCGTCGAAGACAGGGGGAACACTGAAGCTTTCTTT. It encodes CSVEDRGNTEAFF. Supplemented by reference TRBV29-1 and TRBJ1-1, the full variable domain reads SAVISQKPSRDICQRGTSLTIQCQVDSQVTMMFWYRQQPGQSLTLIATANQGSEATYESGFVIDKFPISRPNLTFSTLTVSNMSPEDSSIYLCSVEDRGNTEAFFGQGTRLTVV.

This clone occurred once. The CDR3 here is CASSIGVRRYGYTF. In DNA form, the CDR3 reads TGTGCCAGTAGTATAGGTGTCAGAAGATATGGCTACACCTTC. This chain uses TRBV19 with TRBJ1-2; D is unresolved. CDR3 length equals 14 residues. CDR1 LNHDA and CDR2 SQIVND come from the germline V gene (reference sequence). Trimming stripped 1 base from V and 5 bases from J, with 11 bases between. The variable domain in full, with the rest retrieved from reference TRBV19 and TRBJ1-2, is DGGITQSPKYLFRKEGQNVTLSCEQNLNHDAMYWYRQDPGQGLRLIYYSQIVNDFQKGDIAEGYSVSREKKESFPLTVTSAQKNPTAFYLCASSIGVRRYGYTFGSGTRLTVV.

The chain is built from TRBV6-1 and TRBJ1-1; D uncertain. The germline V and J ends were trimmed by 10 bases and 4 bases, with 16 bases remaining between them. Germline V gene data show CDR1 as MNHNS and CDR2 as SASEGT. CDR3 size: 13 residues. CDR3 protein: CATAEHPGTEAFF. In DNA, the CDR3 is TGTGCCACCGCGGAACACCCGGGCACTGAAGCTTTCTTT.

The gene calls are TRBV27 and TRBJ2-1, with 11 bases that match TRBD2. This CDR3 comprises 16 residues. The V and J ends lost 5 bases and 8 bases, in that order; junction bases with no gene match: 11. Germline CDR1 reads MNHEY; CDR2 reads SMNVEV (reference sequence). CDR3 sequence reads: CASSPGTSGAFDEQFF. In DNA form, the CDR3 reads TGTGCCAGCAGTCCCGGGACTAGCGGTGCTTTCGATGAGCAGTTCTTC.

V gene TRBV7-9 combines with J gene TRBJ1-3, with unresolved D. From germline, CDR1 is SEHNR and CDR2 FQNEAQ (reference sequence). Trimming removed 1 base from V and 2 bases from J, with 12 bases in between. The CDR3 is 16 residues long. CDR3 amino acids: CASSLDGLSAGNTIYF. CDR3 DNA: TGTGCCAGCAGCTTAGACGGTTTATCCGCTGGAAACACCATATATTTT.

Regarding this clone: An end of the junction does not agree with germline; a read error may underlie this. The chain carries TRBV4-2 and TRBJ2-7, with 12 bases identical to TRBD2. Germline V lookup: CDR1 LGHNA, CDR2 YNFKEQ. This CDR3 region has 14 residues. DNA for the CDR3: TGTGCCAGCAGCCCCTCCCCGACTAGCGGGAGCTTGAACTTC. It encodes CASSPSPTSGSLNF.

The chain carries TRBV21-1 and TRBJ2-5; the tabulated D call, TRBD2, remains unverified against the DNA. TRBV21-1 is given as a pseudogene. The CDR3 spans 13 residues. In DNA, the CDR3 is TGTGCCAGCATTTGGGGAGGCCAAGAGACCCAGTACTTC. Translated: CASIWGGQETQYF.

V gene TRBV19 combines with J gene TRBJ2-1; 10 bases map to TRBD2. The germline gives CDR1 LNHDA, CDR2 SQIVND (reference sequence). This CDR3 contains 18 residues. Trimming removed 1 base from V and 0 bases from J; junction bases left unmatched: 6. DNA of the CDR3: TGTGCCAGTAGTATAGGGTGGCTAGCGGGAGCCTCCTACAATGAGCAGTTCTTC. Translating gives CASSIGWLAGASYNEQFF.

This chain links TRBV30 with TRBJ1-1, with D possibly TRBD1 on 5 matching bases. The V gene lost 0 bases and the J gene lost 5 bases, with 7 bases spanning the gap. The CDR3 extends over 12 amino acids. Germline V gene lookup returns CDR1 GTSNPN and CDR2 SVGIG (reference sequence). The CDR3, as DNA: TGTGCCTGGAGTGTGCGGGGGACTGAAGCTTTCTTT. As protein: CAWSVRGTEAFF.

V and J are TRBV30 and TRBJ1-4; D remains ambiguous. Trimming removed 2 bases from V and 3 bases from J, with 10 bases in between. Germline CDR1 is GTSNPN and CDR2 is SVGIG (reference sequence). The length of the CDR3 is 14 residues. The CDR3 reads CAWSRGFANEKLFF. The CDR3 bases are TGTGCCTGGAGTAGAGGGTTTGCTAATGAAAAACTGTTTTTT.

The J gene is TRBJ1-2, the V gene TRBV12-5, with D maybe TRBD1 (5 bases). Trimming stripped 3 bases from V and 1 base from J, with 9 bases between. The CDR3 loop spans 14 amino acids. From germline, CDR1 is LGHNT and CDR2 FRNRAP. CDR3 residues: CASGLPQGNYGYTF. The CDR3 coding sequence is TGTGCTAGTGGTTTACCTCAGGGTAACTATGGCTACACCTTC.

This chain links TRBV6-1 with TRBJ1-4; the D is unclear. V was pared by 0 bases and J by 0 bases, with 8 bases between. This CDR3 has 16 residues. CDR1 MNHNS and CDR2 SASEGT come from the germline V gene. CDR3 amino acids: CASSEAMGATNEKLFF. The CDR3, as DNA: TGTGCCAGCAGTGAAGCAATGGGCGCAACTAATGAAAAACTGTTTTTT.

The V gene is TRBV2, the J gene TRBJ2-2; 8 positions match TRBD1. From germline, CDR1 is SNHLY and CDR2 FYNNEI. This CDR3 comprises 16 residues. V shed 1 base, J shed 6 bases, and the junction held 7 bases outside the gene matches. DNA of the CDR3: TGTGCCAGCAGTGAAGGTTCAGGGGGCTTGGCCGGGGAGCTGTTTTTT. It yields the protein CASSEGSGGLAGELFF. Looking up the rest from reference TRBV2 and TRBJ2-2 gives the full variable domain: EPEVTQTPSHQVTQMGQEVILRCVPISNHLYFYWYRQILGQKVEFLVSFYNNEISEKSEIFDDQFSVERPDGSNFTLKIRSTKLEDSAMYFCASSEGSGGLAGELFFGEGSRLTVL.

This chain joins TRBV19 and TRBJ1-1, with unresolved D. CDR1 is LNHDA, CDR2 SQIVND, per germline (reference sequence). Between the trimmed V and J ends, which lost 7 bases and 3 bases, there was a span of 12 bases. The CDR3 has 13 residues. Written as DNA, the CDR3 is TGTGCCAGTACTCCCGGGAGTCACACTGAAGCTTTCTTT. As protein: CASTPGSHTEAFF.

The CDR3 region is CSVEDDFYYGYTF. The CDR3 nucleotides are TGCAGCGTTGAAGACGACTTCTACTATGGCTACACCTTC. The gene calls are TRBV29-1 and TRBJ1-2; D remains ambiguous. The V gene's germline CDR1 is SQVTM and CDR2 ANQGSEA. The germline V and J ends were trimmed by 0 bases and 3 bases, with 8 bases remaining between them. There are 13 residues in the CDR3.

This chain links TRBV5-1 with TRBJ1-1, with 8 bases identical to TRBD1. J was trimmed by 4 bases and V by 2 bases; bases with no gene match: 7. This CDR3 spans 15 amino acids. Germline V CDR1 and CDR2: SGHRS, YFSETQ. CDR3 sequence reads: CASSLQGVGFTEAFF. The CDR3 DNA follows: TGCGCCAGCAGCTTACAGGGGGTCGGTTTCACTGAAGCTTTCTTT.

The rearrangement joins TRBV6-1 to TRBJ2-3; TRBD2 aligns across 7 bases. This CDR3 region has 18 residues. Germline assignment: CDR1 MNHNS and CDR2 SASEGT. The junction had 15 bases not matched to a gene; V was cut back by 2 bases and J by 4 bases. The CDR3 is CASSERDWGGPTPDTQYF. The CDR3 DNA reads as TGTGCCAGCAGTGAACGGGATTGGGGGGGACCGACCCCAGATACGCAGTATTTT.